The next 23 T cell receptor beta chains were all read from a single sample in a study of CD8 T cells in ankylosing spondylitis. TCRdb recomputed calls from the 5' RACE reads with MiXCR, one row per CDR3 protein. Of some 130,000 distinct CDR3 sequences listed, around 10% were seen once; the top ten hold about 4%. The sample comprised blood, either unsorted or a sorted T cell fraction (not recorded which). The receptors shown here come from a female donor with ankylosing spondylitis or in good health (not recorded which).

This chain uses TRBV2 with TRBJ2-3; no clear D gene. V gave up 0 bases and J gave up 0 bases, with 13 bases separating them. The CDR3 contains 17 residues. CDR1 SNHLY and CDR2 FYNNEI come from the germline V gene. This chain's CDR3 is CASSEAPAPISTDTQYF. The CDR3 region has the DNA TGTGCCAGCAGTGAAGCACCAGCACCGATTAGCACAGATACGCAGTATTTT.

V gene TRBV20-1 combines with J gene TRBJ1-1, with a tentative D call TRBD1 (5 bases). The CDR3 loop spans 13 amino acids. Germline CDR1 reads DFQATT; CDR2 reads SNEGSKA (reference sequence). Trimming removed 4 bases at V and 2 bases at J, with 11 bases between. Here the CDR3 DNA reads TGCAGTGCTAAAGGGGAGTTCAACACTGAAGCTTTCTTT. As protein: CSAKGEFNTEAFF.

This clonotype was counted ten times or more. The rearrangement uses TRBV6-5 and TRBJ2-7; TRBD1 matches 7 bases. Germline V CDR1 and CDR2: MNHEY, SVGAGI. The CDR3 spans 15 residues. V lost 0 bases to trimming and J lost 5 bases; unmatched junction nucleotides: 7. Here the CDR3 DNA reads TGTGCCAGCAGTTACTCGCCACAGGGGATCGACGAGCAGTACTTC. This translates into CASSYSPQGIDEQYF.

In this sample, this clonotype turned up once. This sequence joins TRBV12-2 and TRBJ1-1; the table gives TRBD1 as D, unverified against the DNA. TRBV12-2 is classified as a pseudogene. The CDR3 runs 16 residues. This CDR3 is CASRQMLGQMNTEAFF. The DNA of the CDR3 is TGTGCAAGTCGCCAAATGTTGGGACAGATGAACACTGAAGCTTTCTTT.

The table lists this clonotype with many counts. This chain links TRBV7-9 with TRBJ1-2; 8 bases align to TRBD1. The CDR3 length is 15 residues. Germline CDR1 SEHNR, CDR2 FQNEAQ (reference sequence). J gave up 10 bases and V 1 base, and 11 bases lay outside the gene matches. CDR3 in DNA: TGTGCCAGCAGCTTAGTAGTCGCAGGGGGCGATGACTACACCTTC. Translated: CASSLVVAGGDDYTF.

In this sample, this clonotype turned up many times. CDR3 residues: CSVGVLGNQPQHF. In nucleotides, the CDR3 is TGCAGCGTTGGCGTACTCGGCAATCAGCCCCAGCATTTT. J is TRBJ1-5 and V is TRBV29-1; D not certain. The V and J ends lost 4 bases and 2 bases respectively, with 9 bases between them. This CDR3 is built from 13 residues. Germline V CDR1 and CDR2: SQVTM, ANQGSEA.

This clonotype was seen ten or more times. The chain recombines TRBV15 with TRBJ2-2; maybe TRBD1 (6 bases). Germline lookup yields CDR1 LNHNV and CDR2 YYDKDF (reference sequence). V was trimmed by 0 bases and J by 3 bases, leaving 14 bases between them. The length of the CDR3 is 17 residues. CDR3 DNA: TGTGCCACCAGCAGAGATCGCCCAGGGGCTTACACCGGGGAGCTGTTTTTT. Translating gives CATSRDRPGAYTGELFF.

This clonotype has at least ten counts. The rearrangement joins TRBV19 to TRBJ2-1; D is ambiguous. The CDR3 sequence is 15 residues long. Germline CDR1 reads LNHDA; CDR2 reads SQIVND (reference sequence). V lost 1 base to trimming and J lost 2 bases, with 9 bases between them. The CDR3 region has the DNA TGTGCCAGTAGTATAGGGGCCAACGCCTACAATGAGCAGTTCTTC. The encoded protein is CASSIGANAYNEQFF.

Concerning this clonotype: With a much larger clone just one base away, this may be a read error. The J gene is TRBJ1-5, the V gene TRBV29-1, with D possibly being TRBD1 (5 bases). The CDR3 extends over 15 amino acids. Germline V lookup: CDR1 SQVTM, CDR2 ANQGSEA. This chain's CDR3 is CSVLSPGGSKQPQHF. CDR3 in DNA: TGCAGCGTTCTCTCCCCCGGGGGGAGCAAACAGCCCCAGCATTTT.

This clonotype has a count of ten or more. This chain links TRBV27 with TRBJ2-2; 8 bases fit TRBD1. This CDR3 comprises 14 residues. Germline V gene sequence: CDR1 MNHEY, CDR2 SMNVEV (reference sequence). The V and J ends lost 2 bases and 7 bases, in that order; junction bases with no gene match: 3. The DNA of the CDR3 is TGTGCCAGCAGTTTACAGGGGGCGGACGGGGAGCTGTTTTTT. Translation: CASSLQGADGELFF.

This clonotype was observed many times. The V and J genes are TRBV29-1 and TRBJ1-2, with a possible D match to TRBD1 (6 bases). The V and J ends lost 1 base and 4 bases respectively, with 13 bases between them. This CDR3 contains 14 residues. Per germline, CDR1 SQVTM and CDR2 ANQGSEA. The CDR3 coding sequence is TGCAGCGTTGAAGTACAACAGGGAGGCTATGGCTACACCTTC. It encodes CSVEVQQGGYGYTF.

The sample holds many counts of this clonotype. The chain is built from TRBV19 and TRBJ1-6; TRBD1 might be the D (6 bases). V dropped 9 bases and J dropped 3 bases, with 15 bases sitting between them. The CDR3 covers 15 residues. The germline V gene encodes CDR1 LNHDA and CDR2 SQIVND (reference sequence). This CDR3 reads CASHARTDYNSPLHF. The CDR3 nucleotides read TGTGCCAGCCACGCCCGGACAGACTATAATTCACCCCTCCACTTT.

This clonotype was counted many times. The V gene is TRBV20-1, the J gene TRBJ2-1; 11 bases agree with TRBD1. V was pared by 0 bases and J by 6 bases, with 7 bases of the junction left unmatched. Per germline, CDR1 DFQATT and CDR2 SNEGSKA (reference sequence). The CDR3 is 16 amino acids. CDR3 DNA sequence: TGCAGTGCTAGAGATCCGTTGGGACAGGGGGTCAATGAGCAGTTCTTC. Translation: CSARDPLGQGVNEQFF.

This clonotype was recorded at least ten times. CDR3 sequence: CASSPSSSHTDTQYF. CDR3 sequence (DNA): TGTGCCAGCAGTCCCTCTAGCAGTCACACAGATACGCAGTATTTT. The chain employs TRBV7-8 and TRBJ2-3; D is possibly TRBD2 (5 bases). Trimming cost V 6 bases and J 2 bases, with 15 bases left between them. This CDR3 has 15 residues. Germline V gene lookup returns CDR1 SGHVS and CDR2 FQNEAQ.

In this sample, this clonotype turned up many times. The V call is TRBV28, the J call TRBJ1-4; D unclear. Trimming shortened V by 8 bases and J by 8 bases, and 12 bases separated the two germline ends. CDR1 is MDHEN, CDR2 SYDVKM, per germline. The CDR3 runs 12 residues. The CDR3 reads CASHGALEKLFF. In DNA, the CDR3 is TGTGCCAGCCACGGTGCATTGGAAAAACTGTTTTTT.

This clonotype has ten or more counts. As DNA, the CDR3 is TGTGCCACCAGGACATCGAACACCGGGGAGCTGTTTTTT. This codes for CATRTSNTGELFF. The chain is built from TRBV24-1 and TRBJ2-2, with D unresolved. Trimming took off 7 bases at V and 0 bases at J, with 5 bases between the two ends. Germline V gene data show CDR1 as KGHDR and CDR2 as SFDVKD. The CDR3 totals 13 residues.

In this sample, this clonotype turned up many times. The chain joins TRBV10-2 to TRBJ2-1; 8 bases map to TRBD1. The J segment lost 9 bases and the V segment lost 4 bases, leaving 14 bases of the junction unmatched. The V gene's germline CDR1 is WSHSY and CDR2 SAAADI. The CDR3 length is 16 residues. DNA for the CDR3: TGCGCCAGCAGTGGAAGGACAGGGCATGGACTTGGTGAGCAGTTCTTC. Translated, it gives CASSGRTGHGLGEQFF.

This clonotype was observed a handful of times. The chain uses TRBV7-9 and TRBJ1-4, with TRBD1 identical over 9 bases. The CDR3 is 15 amino acids. The V gene's germline CDR1 is SEHNR and CDR2 FQNEAQ (reference sequence). V lost 1 base and J lost 4; bases outside the gene matches: 1. CDR3 protein: CASSLGDRDNEKLFF. CDR3 in DNA: TGTGCCAGCAGCTTAGGGGACAGGGATAATGAAAAACTGTTTTTT.

The rearrangement links TRBV18 to TRBJ2-5, with D uncertain. The CDR3 loop spans 12 amino acids. With 6 bases removed from V and 0 bases from J, the gap between germline ends came to 5 bases. Germline lookup yields CDR1 KGHSH and CDR2 LQKENI. The CDR3: CASSQYQETQYF. The CDR3 DNA reads as TGTGCCAGCTCCCAGTACCAAGAGACCCAGTACTTC.

The gene calls are TRBV2 and TRBJ2-1; 9 bases fit TRBD2. CDR1 SNHLY and CDR2 FYNNEI come from the germline V gene. The CDR3 loop spans 12 amino acids. V was pared by 11 bases and J by 7 bases, with 6 bases of the junction left unmatched. DNA of the CDR3: TGTGCCTGTAGCGGGAGAGAGAATGAGCAGTTCTTC. This encodes CACSGRENEQFF.

This clonotype was seen many times. The chain employs TRBV24-1 and TRBJ2-5; D is uncertain. The CDR3 totals 13 residues. V was trimmed by 9 bases and J by 5 bases, leaving 15 bases between them. Germline V lookup: CDR1 KGHDR, CDR2 SFDVKD. The CDR3 region is CATQYEERETQYF. The CDR3 nucleotides read TGTGCCACCCAGTATGAGGAGAGGGAGACCCAGTACTTC.

There are many counts of this clonotype. The V call is TRBV5-4, the J call TRBJ2-1; 7 nucleotides match TRBD2. Germline loops: CDR1 SGHNT, CDR2 YYREEE (reference sequence). The CDR3 contains 15 residues. V shed 2 bases and J 4 bases; nucleotides not matched to a gene: 6. The CDR3 bases are TGTGCCAGCAGCTTACGGACTAGGGAATACAATGAGCAGTTCTTC. Its translation: CASSLRTREYNEQFF.

Comments on this clonotype: A much more abundant neighbour one base away suggests this may be a read error. V usage is TRBV5-8 and J usage is TRBJ2-7; 9 nucleotides agree with TRBD1. The germline V gene encodes CDR1 SGHTS and CDR2 YDEGEE. The J segment lost 5 bases and the V segment lost 6 bases, leaving 9 bases of the junction unmatched. The CDR3 runs to 14 residues. CDR3 sequence (DNA): TGTGCCAGCATCATACAGGGGGCCGGAGACGAGCAGTACTTC. This encodes CASIIQGAGDEQYF.